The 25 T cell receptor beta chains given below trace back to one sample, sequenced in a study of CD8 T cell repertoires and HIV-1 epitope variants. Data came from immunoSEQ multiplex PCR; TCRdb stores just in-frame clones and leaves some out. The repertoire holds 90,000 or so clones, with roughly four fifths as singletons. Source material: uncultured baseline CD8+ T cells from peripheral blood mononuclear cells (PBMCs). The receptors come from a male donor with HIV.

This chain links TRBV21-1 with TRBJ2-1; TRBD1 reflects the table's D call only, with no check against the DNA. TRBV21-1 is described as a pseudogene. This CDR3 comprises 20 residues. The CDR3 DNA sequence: TGTGCCAGCAGCAATATGACAGGGCAAGCTCGGGCGGGCTCCTACAATGAGCAGTTCTTC. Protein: CASSNMTGQARAGSYNEQFF.

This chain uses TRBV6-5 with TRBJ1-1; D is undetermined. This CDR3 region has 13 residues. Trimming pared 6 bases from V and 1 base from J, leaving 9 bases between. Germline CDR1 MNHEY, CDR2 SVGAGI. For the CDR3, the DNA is TGTGCCAGCAGCTCATGGTCGAACACTGAAGCTTTCTTT. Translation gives CASSSWSNTEAFF.

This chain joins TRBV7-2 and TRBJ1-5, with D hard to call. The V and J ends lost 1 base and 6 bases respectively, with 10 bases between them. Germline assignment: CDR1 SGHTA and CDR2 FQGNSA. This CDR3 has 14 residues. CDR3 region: CASSLEGLRQPQHF. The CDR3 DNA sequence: TGTGCCAGCAGCTTAGAGGGCCTACGTCAGCCCCAGCATTTT. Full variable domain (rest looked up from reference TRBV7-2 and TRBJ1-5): GAGVSQSPSNKVTEKGKDVELRCDPISGHTALYWYRQSLGQGLEFLIYFQGNSAPDKSGLPSDRFSAERTGGSVSTLTIQRTQQEDSAVYLCASSLEGLRQPQHFGDGTRLSIL.

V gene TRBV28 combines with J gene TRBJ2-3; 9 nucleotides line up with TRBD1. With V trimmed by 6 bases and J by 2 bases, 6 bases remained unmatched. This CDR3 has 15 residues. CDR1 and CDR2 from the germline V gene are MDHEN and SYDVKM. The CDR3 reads CASSPGTGITDTQYF. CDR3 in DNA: TGTGCCAGCAGCCCCGGGACAGGGATCACAGATACGCAGTATTTT.

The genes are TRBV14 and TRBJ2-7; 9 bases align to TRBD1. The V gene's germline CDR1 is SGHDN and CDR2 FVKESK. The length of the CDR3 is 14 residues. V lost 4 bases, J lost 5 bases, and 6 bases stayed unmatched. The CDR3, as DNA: TGTGCCAGCAGCCTCCTCGGGACAGGGAACGAGCAGTACTTC. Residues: CASSLLGTGNEQYF. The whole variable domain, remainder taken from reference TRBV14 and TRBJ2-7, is EAGVTQFPSHSVIEKGQTVTLRCDPISGHDNLYWYRRVMGKEIKFLLHFVKESKQDESGMPNNRFLAERTGGTYSTLKVQPAELEDSGVYFCASSLLGTGNEQYFGPGTRLTVT.

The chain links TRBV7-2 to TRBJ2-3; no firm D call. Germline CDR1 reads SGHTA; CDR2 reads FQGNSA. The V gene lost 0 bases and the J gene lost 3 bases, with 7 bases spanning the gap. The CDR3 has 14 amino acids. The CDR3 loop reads CASSLAWQTDTQYF. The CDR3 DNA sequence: TGTGCCAGCAGCTTAGCCTGGCAAACAGATACGCAGTATTTT.

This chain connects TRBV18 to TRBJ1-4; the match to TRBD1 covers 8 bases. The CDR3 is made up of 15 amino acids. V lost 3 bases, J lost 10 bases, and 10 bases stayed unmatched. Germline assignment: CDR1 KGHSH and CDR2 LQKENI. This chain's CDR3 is CASSPDRAGEGKLFF. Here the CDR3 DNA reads TGTGCCAGCTCACCGGACAGGGCGGGAGAGGGAAAACTGTTTTTT. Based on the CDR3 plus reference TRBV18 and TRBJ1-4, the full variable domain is NAGVMQNPRHLVRRRGQEARLRCSPMKGHSHVYWYRQLPEEGLKFMVYLQKENIIDESGMPKERFSAEFPKEGPSILRIQQVVRGDSAAYFCASSPDRAGEGKLFFGSGTQLSVL.

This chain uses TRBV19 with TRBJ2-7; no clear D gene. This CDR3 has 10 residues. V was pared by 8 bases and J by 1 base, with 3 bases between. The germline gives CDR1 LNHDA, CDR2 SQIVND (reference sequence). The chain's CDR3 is CASLSYEQYF. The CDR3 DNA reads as TGTGCCAGTCTATCCTACGAGCAGTACTTC.

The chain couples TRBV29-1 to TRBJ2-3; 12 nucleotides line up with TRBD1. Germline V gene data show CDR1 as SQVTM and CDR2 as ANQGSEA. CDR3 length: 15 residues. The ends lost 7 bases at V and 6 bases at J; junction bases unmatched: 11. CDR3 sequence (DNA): TGCAGCGGATTAGAGGGACAGGGGGCGGGGGATACGCAGTATTTT. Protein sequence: CSGLEGQGAGDTQYF.

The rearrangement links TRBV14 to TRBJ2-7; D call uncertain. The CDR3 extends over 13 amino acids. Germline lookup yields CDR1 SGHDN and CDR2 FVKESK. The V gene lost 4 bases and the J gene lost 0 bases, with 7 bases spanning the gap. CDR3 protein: CASSRRSSYEQYF. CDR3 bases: TGTGCCAGCAGCCGACGGAGCTCCTACGAGCAGTACTTC.

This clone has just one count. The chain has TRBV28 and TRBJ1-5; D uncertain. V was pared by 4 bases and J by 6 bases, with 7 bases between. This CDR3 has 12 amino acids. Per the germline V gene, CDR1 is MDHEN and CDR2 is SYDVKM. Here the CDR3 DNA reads TGTGCCAGCAGTTGGGGAAGTCAGCCCCAGCATTTT. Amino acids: CASSWGSQPQHF. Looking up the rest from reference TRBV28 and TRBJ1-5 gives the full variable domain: DVKVTQSSRYLVKRTGEKVFLECVQDMDHENMFWYRQDPGLGLRLIYFSYDVKMKEKGDIPEGYSVSREKKERFSLILESASTNQTSMYLCASSWGSQPQHFGDGTRLSIL.

This CDR3 is CASSSGVDTEAFF. CDR3 bases: TGTGCCAGCAGTTCGGGGGTGGACACTGAAGCTTTCTTT. V gene TRBV7-3 combines with J gene TRBJ1-1; possible D gene TRBD1, 5 bases. The CDR3 has 13 amino acids. V shed 6 bases and J shed 3 bases, with 11 bases lying between them. Germline loops: CDR1 SGHTA, CDR2 FQGTGA.

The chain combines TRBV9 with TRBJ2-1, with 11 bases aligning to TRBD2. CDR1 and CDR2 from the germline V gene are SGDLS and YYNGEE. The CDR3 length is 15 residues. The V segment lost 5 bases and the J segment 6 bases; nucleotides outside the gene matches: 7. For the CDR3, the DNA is TGTGCCAGCAGGGAGGGGACTAGCGGTAGCAATGAGCAGTTCTTC. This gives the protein CASREGTSGSNEQFF.

The DNA for the CDR3 is TGTGCCAGCAGCTTAGGCAGGCTTAGCACAGATACGCAGTATTTT. This translates into CASSLGRLSTDTQYF. The rearrangement links TRBV5-8 to TRBJ2-3; D is undetermined. Trimming pared 2 bases from V and 0 bases from J, leaving 10 bases between. The CDR3 loop spans 15 amino acids. Germline V gene lookup returns CDR1 SGHTS and CDR2 YDEGEE.

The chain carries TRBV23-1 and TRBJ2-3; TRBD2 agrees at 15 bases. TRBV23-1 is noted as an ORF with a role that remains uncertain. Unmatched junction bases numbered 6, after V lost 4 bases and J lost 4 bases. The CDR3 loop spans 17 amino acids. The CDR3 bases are TGCGCCAGCAGTCTGCCGGGACTAGCGGGAGGTTCAGATACGCAGTATTTT. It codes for CASSLPGLAGGSDTQYF.

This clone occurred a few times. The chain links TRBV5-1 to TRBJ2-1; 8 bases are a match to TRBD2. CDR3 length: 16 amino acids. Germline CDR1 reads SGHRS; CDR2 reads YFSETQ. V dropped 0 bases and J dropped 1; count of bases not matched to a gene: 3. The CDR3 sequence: CASSLGSGISYNEQFF. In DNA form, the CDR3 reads TGCGCCAGCAGCTTGGGTAGCGGGATATCCTACAATGAGCAGTTCTTC.

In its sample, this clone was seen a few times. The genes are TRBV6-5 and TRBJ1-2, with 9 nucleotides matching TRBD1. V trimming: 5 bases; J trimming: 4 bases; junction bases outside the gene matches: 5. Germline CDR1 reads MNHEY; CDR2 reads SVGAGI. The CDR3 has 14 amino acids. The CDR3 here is CASSTRTGAYGYTF. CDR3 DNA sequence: TGTGCCAGCAGTACCCGGACAGGGGCCTATGGCTACACCTTC.

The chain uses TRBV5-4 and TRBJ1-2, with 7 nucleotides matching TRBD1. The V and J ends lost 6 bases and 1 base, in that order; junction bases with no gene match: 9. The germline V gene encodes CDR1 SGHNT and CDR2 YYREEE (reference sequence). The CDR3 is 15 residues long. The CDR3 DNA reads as TGTGCCAGCACACAATTTCGGGACAGTAACTATGGCTACACCTTC. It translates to CASTQFRDSNYGYTF.

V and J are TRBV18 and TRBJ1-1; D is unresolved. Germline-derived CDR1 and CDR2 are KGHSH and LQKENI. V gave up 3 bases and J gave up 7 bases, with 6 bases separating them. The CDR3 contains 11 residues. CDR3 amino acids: CASSPKGEAFF. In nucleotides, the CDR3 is TGTGCCAGCTCACCGAAAGGTGAAGCTTTCTTT.

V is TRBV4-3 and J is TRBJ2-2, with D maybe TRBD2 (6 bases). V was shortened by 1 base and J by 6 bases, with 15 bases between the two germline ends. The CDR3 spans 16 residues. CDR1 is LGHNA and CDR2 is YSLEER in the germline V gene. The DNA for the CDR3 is TGCGCCAGCAGCCAAGCCTTCGGGCTAGCGCCCGGGGAGCTGTTTTTT. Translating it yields CASSQAFGLAPGELFF.

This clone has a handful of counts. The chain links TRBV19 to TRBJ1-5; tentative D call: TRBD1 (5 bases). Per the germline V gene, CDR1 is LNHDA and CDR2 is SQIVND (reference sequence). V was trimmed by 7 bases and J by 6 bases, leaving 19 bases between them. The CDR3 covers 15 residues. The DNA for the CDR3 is TGTGCCAGTAATCTACGGACCGGGGCGAGTCAGCCCCAGCATTTT. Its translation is CASNLRTGASQPQHF.

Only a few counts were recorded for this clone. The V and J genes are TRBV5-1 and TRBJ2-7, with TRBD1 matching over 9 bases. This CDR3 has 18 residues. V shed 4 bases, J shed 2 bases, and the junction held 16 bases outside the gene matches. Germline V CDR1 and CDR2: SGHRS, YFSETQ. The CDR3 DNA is TGCGCCAGCAGCGAGCGGCCCCCGGGACAGGGCTATGCCTACGAGCAGTACTTC. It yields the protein CASSERPPGQGYAYEQYF.

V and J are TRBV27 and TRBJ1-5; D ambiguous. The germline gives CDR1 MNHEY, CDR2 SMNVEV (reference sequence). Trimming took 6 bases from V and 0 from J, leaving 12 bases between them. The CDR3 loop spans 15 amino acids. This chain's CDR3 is CASRAGVSSNQPQHF. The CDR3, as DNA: TGTGCCAGCAGAGCCGGGGTTAGTAGCAATCAGCCCCAGCATTTT.

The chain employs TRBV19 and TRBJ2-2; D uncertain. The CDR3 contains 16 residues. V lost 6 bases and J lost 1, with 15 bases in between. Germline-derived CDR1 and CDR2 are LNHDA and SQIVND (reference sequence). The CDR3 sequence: CASSRRHLLNTGELFF. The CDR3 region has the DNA TGTGCCAGTAGCCGCCGACACTTACTGAACACCGGGGAGCTGTTTTTT.

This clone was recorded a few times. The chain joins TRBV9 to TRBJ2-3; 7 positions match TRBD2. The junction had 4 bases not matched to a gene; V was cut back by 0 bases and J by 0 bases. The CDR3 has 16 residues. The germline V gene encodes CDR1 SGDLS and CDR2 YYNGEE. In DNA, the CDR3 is TGTGCCAGCAGCGTAGAGCCCGGGAGGAGCACAGATACGCAGTATTTT. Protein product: CASSVEPGRSTDTQYF.